The count of the clone carrying this T cell receptor beta chain is one. These data belong to a study of blood T cell repertoires in COVID-19. The CDR3 has 12 residues. Trimming left V 4 bases short and J 6 bases short, with 7 bases between. Per germline, CDR1 SNHLY and CDR2 FYNNEI. Original processing notes: From reference gene primer amplification, estimates of nucleated cell counts were derived. Data came from immunoSEQ multiplex PCR; TCRdb stores just in-frame clones and leaves some out. That table supplies the V and J calls and clone size; D and trimming were determined from the DNA. The table lists under 300,000 clones, around 89% of them singletons, with approximately 2% in the top ten.

What was sequenced was PBMCs or T cells enriched from blood (not recorded which). The TCR sequence derives from a woman in her sixties or seventies in a cohort exposed to, infected with or recovered from COVID-19 (not recorded which). This chain joins TRBV2 and TRBJ1-5; no definite D call. The CDR3 loop is CASSAGSQPQHF. CDR3 nucleotide sequence: TGTGCCAGCAGTGCTGGGAGTCAGCCCCAGCATTTT.